These T cell receptor beta chains were read from a single sample in a study of blood T cell dynamics during melanoma immunotherapy. Sequencing used immunoSEQ multiplex PCR; TCRdb keeps in-frame clones, though not all of them. This table holds about 5,000 clones, about 90% found once. Here the sequenced sample was blood, taken from a patient treated with checkpoint blockade. The source of these receptors is a human donor with melanoma. CDR3s include the opening cysteine and the closing phenylalanine or tryptophan. The order of the fields is V gene, CDR3 length, J gene, D gene, clone size, CDR3 protein, CDR3 DNA. A D gene is named only where the DNA matches it firmly. Size is stated for part of the rows, as once, few or many counts, or as a class when the clone is expanded.

V: TRBV18; length: 15; J: TRBJ2-7; D: TRBD2; size: .; CDR3: CASSRGLAGFIEQYF; DNA: TGTGCCAGCTCCCGAGGACTAGCGGGGTTCATCGAGCAGTACTTC
V: TRBV6-6; length: 13; J: TRBJ1-6; D: .; size: once; CDR3: CASSWGRDSPLHF; DNA: TGTGCCAGCAGTTGGGGCAGGGATTCACCCCTCCACTTT
V: TRBV7-8; length: 17; J: TRBJ1-1; D: TRBD1; size: .; CDR3: CASSYPPWDRGHTEAFF; DNA: TGTGCCAGCAGCTACCCCCCGTGGGACAGGGGTCACACTGAAGCTTTCTTT
V: TRBV10-3; length: 14; J: TRBJ1-5; D: .; size: .; CDR3: CAISASERNQPQHF; DNA: TGTGCCATCAGTGCTTCGGAAAGAAATCAGCCCCAGCATTTT
V: TRBV5-1; length: 15; J: TRBJ1-1; D: .; size: .; CDR3: CASSLDGVVNTEAFF; DNA: TGCGCCAGCAGCTTGGACGGGGTAGTCAACACTGAAGCTTTCTTT
V: TRBV5-1; length: 14; J: TRBJ2-7; D: .; size: .; CDR3: CASSLGLYGYEQYF; DNA: TGCGCCAGCAGCTTGGGGTTGTACGGCTACGAGCAGTACTTC
V: TRBV6-4; length: 13; J: TRBJ1-1; D: TRBD1; size: .; CDR3: CASRQGRNTEAFF; DNA: TGTGCCAGCCGACAGGGAAGGAACACTGAAGCTTTCTTT
V: TRBV19; length: 14; J: TRBJ1-2; D: .; size: few; CDR3: CASSRQGNAGGYTF; DNA: TGTGCCAGTAGTAGGCAGGGGAATGCTGGAGGCTACACCTTC
V: TRBV15; length: 14; J: TRBJ2-1; D: TRBD2; size: .; CDR3: CATSGGRVDREQFF; DNA: TGTGCCACCAGCGGGGGGAGGGTCGACCGGGAGCAGTTCTTC
V: TRBV15; length: 18; J: TRBJ1-3; D: TRBD1; size: .; CDR3: CATSRDRGDRPSGNTIYF; DNA: TGTGCCACCAGCAGAGATAGAGGGGACAGGCCATCTGGAAACACCATATATTTT
V: TRBV7-2; length: 12; J: TRBJ2-5; D: .; size: .; CDR3: CASSPSPQTQYF; DNA: TGTGCCAGCAGCCCGAGCCCCCAGACCCAGTACTTC
V: TRBV7-8; length: 15; J: TRBJ2-1; D: TRBD1; size: .; CDR3: CASSSGQGDYNEQFF; DNA: TGTGCCAGCAGCTCGGGACAGGGCGATTACAATGAGCAGTTCTTC
V: TRBV7-7; length: 13; J: TRBJ2-7; D: .; size: once; CDR3: CASSPVNGYEQYF; DNA: TGTGCCAGCAGCCCCGTTAACGGGTACGAGCAGTACTTC
V: TRBV10-2; length: 13; J: TRBJ1-3; D: .; size: .; CDR3: CASSRDTFNTIYF; DNA: TGCGCCAGCAGTCGGGACACTTTCAACACCATATATTTT
V: TRBV29-1; length: 13; J: TRBJ1-2; D: .; size: .; CDR3: CSVEDIGGVGYTF; DNA: TGCAGCGTTGAAGATATCGGGGGTGTGGGCTACACCTTC
V: TRBV30; length: 11; J: TRBJ1-1; D: .; size: .; CDR3: CAWSTLTEAFF; DNA: TGTGCCTGGAGTACGCTTACTGAAGCTTTCTTT
V: TRBV5-4; length: 18; J: TRBJ2-1; D: TRBD2; size: .; CDR3: CASSFALLAGASYNEQFF; DNA: TGTGCCAGCAGCTTTGCCCTTCTAGCGGGGGCATCTTACAATGAGCAGTTCTTC
V: TRBV18; length: 15; J: TRBJ2-3; D: TRBD1; size: .; CDR3: CASSVRQGATDTQYF; DNA: TGTGCCAGCTCAGTTCGACAGGGGGCCACAGATACGCAGTATTTT
V: TRBV30; length: 15; J: TRBJ2-7; D: .; size: .; CDR3: CAWSVRDLRIYEQYF; DNA: TGTGCCTGGAGTGTGAGGGACTTACGAATCTACGAGCAGTACTTC
V: TRBV5-1; length: 15; J: TRBJ1-3; D: .; size: .; CDR3: CASSRDPSSGNTIYF; DNA: TGCGCCAGCAGCCGGGACCCGAGCTCTGGAAACACCATATATTTT
V: TRBV18; length: 14; J: TRBJ1-1; D: .; size: .; CDR3: CASSLSQGNTEAFF; DNA: TGTGCCAGCTCTCTAAGCCAGGGGAACACTGAAGCTTTCTTT
V: TRBV7-2; length: 15; J: TRBJ2-1; D: .; size: .; CDR3: CASSLVARAASEQFF; DNA: TGTGCCAGCAGCTTAGTGGCTAGAGCGGCCAGTGAGCAGTTCTTC
V: TRBV6-1; length: 15; J: TRBJ1-3; D: .; size: .; CDR3: CASSELPYPGNTIYF; DNA: TGTGCCAGCAGTGAGCTGCCTTATCCTGGAAACACCATATATTTT
V: TRBV18; length: 15; J: TRBJ2-3; D: TRBD2; size: .; CDR3: CASSPPSGGADTQYF; DNA: TGTGCCAGCTCACCACCTAGCGGGGGGGCAGATACGCAGTATTTT
V: TRBV28; length: 15; J: TRBJ2-4; D: TRBD2; size: .; CDR3: CASSFLAGAKNIQYF; DNA: TGTGCCAGCAGTTTTCTAGCGGGAGCCAAAAACATTCAGTACTTC
V: TRBV10-3; length: 14; J: TRBJ1-1; D: .; size: .; CDR3: CAISGLYGGTEAFF; DNA: TGTGCCATCAGTGGGCTTTATGGGGGCACTGAAGCTTTCTTT
V: TRBV19; length: 14; J: TRBJ2-3; D: .; size: .; CDR3: CATFDRLRPTTQYF; DNA: TGTGCCACCTTTGACAGGTTAAGGCCCACTACGCAGTATTTT
V: TRBV7-3; length: 11; J: TRBJ2-3; D: TRBD2; size: .; CDR3: CASSPGTSLYF; DNA: TGTGCCAGCAGCCCCGGGACTAGTTTGTATTTT
V: TRBV7-2; length: 14; J: TRBJ2-3; D: .; size: .; CDR3: CASSPVSGGHTQYF; DNA: TGTGCCAGCAGCCCTGTGAGTGGAGGTCATACGCAGTATTTT
V: TRBV9; length: 15; J: TRBJ1-5; D: .; size: .; CDR3: CASSPLSAPNQPQHF; DNA: TGTGCCAGCAGCCCCTTGTCGGCGCCCAATCAGCCCCAGCATTTT
V: TRBV28; length: 14; J: TRBJ2-7; D: .; size: once; CDR3: CASSFASRTYEQYF; DNA: TGTGCCAGCAGTTTTGCTAGCAGGACCTACGAGCAGTACTTC
V: TRBV19; length: 13; J: TRBJ1-4; D: .; size: .; CDR3: CASSDQGSEKLFF; DNA: TGTGCCAGTAGTGACCAGGGATCCGAAAAACTGTTTTTT
V: TRBV6-1; length: 15; J: TRBJ1-2; D: TRBD1; size: .; CDR3: CASSKTRGLEYGYTF; DNA: TGTGCCAGCAGTAAAACCAGGGGGCTCGAGTACGGCTACACCTTC
V: TRBV15; length: 14; J: TRBJ2-1; D: .; size: .; CDR3: CATNPTGLYNEQFF; DNA: TGTGCCACCAACCCAACAGGGCTGTACAATGAGCAGTTCTTC
V: TRBV28; length: 12; J: TRBJ2-6; D: .; size: large; CDR3: CASYSGANVLTF; DNA: TGTGCCAGCTATTCTGGGGCCAACGTCCTGACTTTC
V: TRBV25-1; length: 18; J: TRBJ2-1; D: TRBD1; size: .; CDR3: CASSSPRATGPSYNEQFF; DNA: TGTGCCAGCAGTTCCCCCCGAGCGACAGGGCCTTCTTACAATGAGCAGTTCTTC
V: TRBV30; length: 13; J: TRBJ1-2; D: TRBD1; size: .; CDR3: CAWTGTGTDGYTF; DNA: TGTGCCTGGACCGGGACAGGGACCGATGGCTACACCTTC
V: TRBV5-4; length: 15; J: TRBJ2-2; D: .; size: .; CDR3: CASSLDREFSGELFF; DNA: TGTGCCAGCAGCTTGGACAGGGAGTTCTCCGGGGAGCTGTTTTTT
V: TRBV30; length: 14; J: TRBJ2-5; D: TRBD2; size: .; CDR3: CAWCPGGGQETQYF; DNA: TGTGCCTGGTGCCCCGGGGGAGGGCAAGAGACCCAGTACTTC
V: TRBV7-2; length: 18; J: TRBJ2-2; D: TRBD2; size: .; CDR3: CASSLVGTSGLNTGELFF; DNA: TGTGCCAGCAGCTTAGTGGGGACTAGCGGTTTAAACACCGGGGAGCTGTTTTTT
V: TRBV9; length: 15; J: TRBJ2-3; D: TRBD2; size: .; CDR3: CASSLSSGAADTQYF; DNA: TGTGCCAGCAGCTTGTCTAGCGGGGCAGCAGATACGCAGTATTTT
V: TRBV27; length: 17; J: TRBJ1-4; D: .; size: .; CDR3: CASSLRPPRGHDEKLFF; DNA: TGTGCCAGCAGTTTACGCCCCCCCAGGGGACATGATGAAAAACTGTTTTTT
V: TRBV6-6; length: 15; J: TRBJ2-2; D: TRBD1; size: .; CDR3: CASSRSQGAPGELFF; DNA: TGTGCCAGCAGTCGTTCTCAGGGGGCGCCCGGGGAGCTGTTTTTT
V: TRBV7-9; length: 16; J: TRBJ2-3; D: TRBD2; size: .; CDR3: CASSLLAGGLTDTQYF; DNA: TGTGCCAGCAGCCTACTAGCGGGAGGGTTGACAGATACGCAGTATTTT